These 28 T cell receptor beta chains were all obtained from the same sample, sequenced in a study of T cell repertoires in cytomegalovirus infection. TCRdb fed the reads into MiXCR, producing one record per CDR3 protein. The sample yields fewer than 150,000 distinct CDR3 sequences, about 33% seen once. Which antigens these TCRs recognize remains unknown. The sequencing used CD8+ T cells from cultured PBMCs, collected from culture after CMV antigen stimulation. These receptors originate from a human donor in good health (CMV status not recorded). Some clones in this sample may be carry-over from other donors' samples.

The J gene is TRBJ2-7, the V gene TRBV20-1; D not resolved. Germline V lookup: CDR1 DFQATT, CDR2 SNEGSKA (reference sequence). Trimming took off 0 bases at V and 3 bases at J, with 12 bases between the two ends. The CDR3 is 14 amino acids. The DNA for the CDR3 is TGCAGTGCTAGAGATCGTCGAGACAACTACGAGCAGTACTTC. It yields the protein CSARDRRDNYEQYF.

The CDR3 is CASSLFPTDTQYF. The CDR3 DNA is TGTGCCAGCAGCTTGTTTCCAACAGATACGCAGTATTTT. This chain links TRBV5-5 with TRBJ2-3, with unresolved D. V was clipped by 1 base and J by 3 bases, with 6 bases between them. Per the germline V gene, CDR1 is SGHKS and CDR2 is YYEKEE (reference sequence). The CDR3 is 13 residues long.

This clonotype was counted between two and nine times. This chain links TRBV14 with TRBJ1-2, with D possibly matching TRBD1 (5 bases). Germline V gene data show CDR1 as SGHDN and CDR2 as FVKESK. The CDR3 loop spans 13 amino acids. Trimming removed 6 bases from V and 3 bases from J, with 11 bases in between. CDR3 amino acids: CASRNGGDYGYTF. CDR3 nucleotide sequence: TGTGCCAGCAGGAATGGGGGGGACTATGGCTACACCTTC.

In its sample, this clonotype was seen a few times. The CDR3 DNA reads as TGCAGTGCTAGAGGTCGGGGGGGCATTCTGGATGAGCAGTTCTTC. This gives the protein CSARGRGGILDEQFF. The chain is built from TRBV20-1 and TRBJ2-1; TRBD2 matches 8 bases. The CDR3 consists of 15 residues. The V gene's germline CDR1 is DFQATT and CDR2 SNEGSKA (reference sequence). With V trimmed by 1 base and J by 8 bases, 10 bases remained unmatched.

This clonotype was detected only a few times. The chain employs TRBV5-1 and TRBJ2-1; unclear D gene. The CDR3 is 14 amino acids. Trimming pared 5 bases from V and 6 bases from J, leaving 15 bases between. Germline CDR1 SGHRS, CDR2 YFSETQ. Written as DNA, the CDR3 is TGCGCCAGCAGTCAGCTCCCCGGGTCCAATGAGCAGTTCTTC. Protein sequence: CASSQLPGSNEQFF.

With respect to this clonotype: Germline is not matched at one junction end, which may reflect a read error. The rearrangement uses TRBV19 and TRBJ2-1; 9 positions match TRBD2. The CDR3 loop spans 17 amino acids. The V gene's germline CDR1 is LNHDA and CDR2 SQIVND (reference sequence). CDR3 DNA sequence: TGTACCAGTAGTACGAGAGTAGCGGGGGACGCCTACAATGAGCAGTTCTTC. Its translation: CTSSTRVAGDAYNEQFF.

A remark on this clonotype: Since no conserved phenylalanine or tryptophan closes the CDR3, a read error is the likely cause. The J gene is TRBJ1-6, the V gene TRBV20-1, with D possibly TRBD1 on 5 matching bases. Germline values: CDR1 DFQATT, CDR2 SNEGSKA (reference sequence). V was cut by 5 bases and J by 5 bases, with 19 bases left in between. The CDR3 covers 16 residues. For the CDR3, the DNA is TGCAGTGCTCGGGGGAACGGGGACTTCCATAATTCACCCCTCCACTTG. It yields the protein CSARGNGDFHNSPLHL.

This clonotype was recorded a few times. The J gene is TRBJ2-5, the V gene TRBV14, with D unresolved. The CDR3 length is 14 residues. The V gene lost 2 bases and the J gene lost 5 bases, with 12 bases spanning the gap. CDR1 and CDR2 (germline): SGHDN, FVKESK. CDR3 loop: CASSQYRDGETQYF. The CDR3 bases are TGTGCCAGCAGCCAATACAGAGATGGGGAGACCCAGTACTTC.

The V and J genes are TRBV6-5 and TRBJ2-7; 7 nucleotides match TRBD1. The CDR3 runs to 15 residues. Trimming removed 6 bases from V and 2 bases from J; junction bases left unmatched: 10. Germline V lookup: CDR1 MNHEY, CDR2 SVGAGI. For the CDR3, the DNA is TGTGCCAGCAGCATGACAGGGTCGAACCCCTACGAGCAGTACTTC. As protein: CASSMTGSNPYEQYF.

The chain employs TRBV12-3 or TRBV12-4 and TRBJ2-3; no reliable D call. Trimming left V 1 base short and J 4 bases short, with 9 bases between. This CDR3 has 14 amino acids. CDR3 DNA sequence: TGTGCCAGCAGTTTAGAAGGGTCCCCAGATACGCAGTATTTT. Amino acid sequence: CASSLEGSPDTQYF.

The chain has TRBV12-3 or TRBV12-4 and TRBJ1-2; TRBD1 might be the D (6 bases). The V end was cut by 5 bases, the J end by 4 bases, with 14 bases between. The CDR3 loop spans 14 amino acids. In DNA, the CDR3 is TGTGCCAGCAGTGGGGACACACAACTCTATGGCTACACCTTC. Encoded protein: CASSGDTQLYGYTF.

This clonotype came up many times. V gene TRBV7-2 combines with J gene TRBJ2-1; D call uncertain. Trimming removed 1 base at V and 7 bases at J, with 5 bases between. CDR1 and CDR2 (germline): SGHTA, FQGNSA. The CDR3 runs to 12 residues. The CDR3 DNA reads TGTGCCAGCAGCTTAGGACGGAATGAGCAGTTCTTC. This sequence encodes CASSLGRNEQFF.

The chain couples TRBV12-3 or TRBV12-4 to TRBJ1-5; D unclear. CDR3 size: 15 residues. V lost 3 bases to trimming and J lost 5 bases, with 14 bases between them. The CDR3 DNA reads as TGTGCCAGCAGTTTGGGCCGGACGCCGTATCAGCCCCAGCATTTT. It is translated as CASSLGRTPYQPQHF.

The chain joins TRBV7-9 to TRBJ1-2; TRBD1 agrees at 9 bases. Germline V gives CDR1 SEHNR, CDR2 FQNEAQ (reference sequence). The CDR3 covers 16 residues. V was clipped by 2 bases and J by 1 base; unmatched bases: 5. This chain's CDR3 is CASSLITGGLNYGYTF. The CDR3 bases are TGTGCCAGCAGCTTAATCACAGGGGGCCTTAACTATGGCTACACCTTC.

The gene calls are TRBV27 and TRBJ2-5; D ambiguous. The germline CDR1 and CDR2 sequences are MNHEY and SMNVEV (reference sequence). The ends were cut back, 3 bases at V and 1 base at J, with 6 bases in the middle. CDR3 length: 13 residues. CDR3 amino acids: CASSFSGQETQYF. The CDR3 nucleotides are TGTGCCAGCAGTTTTTCAGGCCAAGAGACCCAGTACTTC.

This clonotype was counted between two and nine times. The chain recombines TRBV19 with TRBJ2-7; 7 bases map to TRBD2. Trimming removed 5 bases from V and 6 bases from J; junction bases left unmatched: 7. The CDR3 length is 13 residues. The germline V gene has CDR1 LNHDA and CDR2 SQIVND (reference sequence). CDR3 protein: CASSETSPGEQYF. CDR3 nucleotides: TGTGCCAGTAGTGAGACTAGCCCGGGCGAGCAGTACTTC.

In its sample, this clonotype was seen many times. The genes are TRBV28 and TRBJ1-4; the D is unclear. The germline CDR1 and CDR2 sequences are MDHEN and SYDVKM. The CDR3 totals 12 residues. Trimming took 7 bases from V and 8 from J, leaving 11 bases between them. The CDR3 coding sequence is TGTGCCAGCATGACTTTACAGGAAAAACTGTTTTTT. Protein product: CASMTLQEKLFF.

The chain combines TRBV6-6 with TRBJ1-5, with TRBD1 matching 8 bases. V lost 5 bases and J lost 1; bases outside the gene matches: 4. This CDR3 region has 15 residues. Germline V CDR1 and CDR2: MNHNY, SVGAGI (reference sequence). CDR3 in DNA: TGTGCCAGCAGTGAGGACAGGGCCAGCAATCAGCCCCAGCATTTT. Translation: CASSEDRASNQPQHF.

The gene calls are TRBV27 and TRBJ2-2, with a weak D call TRBD1 (5 bases). This CDR3 has 19 residues. The V end lost 5 bases, the J end lost 2 bases, and 24 bases lay between the germline ends. Germline loops: CDR1 MNHEY, CDR2 SMNVEV (reference sequence). In DNA form, the CDR3 reads TGTGCCAGCAGTCCCTCCGTGCAGGGTAAACGGACCAACACCGGGGAGCTGTTTTTT. Its protein product is CASSPSVQGKRTNTGELFF.

V gene TRBV19 combines with J gene TRBJ1-5, with D unresolved. The V gene's germline CDR1 is LNHDA and CDR2 SQIVND (reference sequence). The V end was cut by 5 bases, the J end by 6 bases, with 17 bases between. This CDR3 has 15 amino acids. CDR3 in amino acids: CASSESPGPVQPQHF. CDR3 DNA sequence: TGTGCCAGTAGTGAATCGCCGGGCCCAGTTCAGCCCCAGCATTTT.

This clonotype turned up a few times. The chain joins TRBV7-9 to TRBJ1-1; the D is unclear. V gave up 4 bases and J gave up 2 bases, with 14 bases separating them. The CDR3 consists of 15 residues. CDR1 SEHNR and CDR2 FQNEAQ come from the germline V gene (reference sequence). The DNA for the CDR3 is TGTGCCAGCAGCTCTCCGACAAGCCCCAACACTGAAGCTTTCTTT. Amino acid sequence: CASSSPTSPNTEAFF.

Only a few counts were recorded for this clonotype. DNA for the CDR3: TGTGCCAGCACCTCAATCTGGGGGGGGAGCTCCTACAATGAGCAGTTCTTC. Protein product: CASTSIWGGSSYNEQFF. The chain has TRBV27 and TRBJ2-1; the match to TRBD2 covers 7 bases. Unmatched junction bases numbered 12, after V lost 7 bases and J lost 0 bases. Per the germline V gene, CDR1 is MNHEY and CDR2 is SMNVEV (reference sequence). There are 17 residues in the CDR3.

This clonotype was seen many times. The CDR3 sequence: CASSLTQGGTEAFF. CDR3 DNA: TGTGCCAGCAGCTTAACACAGGGGGGCACTGAAGCTTTCTTT. This sequence joins TRBV7-8 and TRBJ1-1; TRBD1 agrees at 8 bases. V dropped 2 bases and J dropped 4; count of bases not matched to a gene: 3. This CDR3 is built from 14 residues. Germline V gene sequence: CDR1 SGHVS, CDR2 FQNEAQ.

This clonotype was counted only a few times. The genes are TRBV6-1 and TRBJ1-4; D gene unclear. This CDR3 is 15 amino acids long. Looked up from germline, CDR1 is MNHNS and CDR2 is SASEGT. Deletions cut 6 bases from V and 6 bases from J, with 17 bases between. DNA for the CDR3: TGTGCCAGCAGCCCTAGCCCGGGGTACGATGAAAAACTGTTTTTT. This sequence encodes CASSPSPGYDEKLFF.

This clonotype was seen many times. In nucleotides, the CDR3 is TGCGCCAGCAGCCGGCCGGGACGGACCTCTGGAAGAAACACCATATATTTT. Translation gives CASSRPGRTSGRNTIYF. V gene TRBV4-1 combines with J gene TRBJ1-3; a possible D gene is TRBD1 (5 bases). The germline V gene encodes CDR1 MGHRA and CDR2 YSYEKL. CDR3 length: 17 residues. Trimming pared 4 bases from V and 5 bases from J, leaving 21 bases between.

This clonotype came up a few times. The chain recombines TRBV27 with TRBJ2-7; the match to TRBD1 covers 9 bases. The germline V gene has CDR1 MNHEY and CDR2 SMNVEV (reference sequence). The CDR3 consists of 14 residues. With 4 bases clipped from V and 5 bases from J, the junction kept 6 bases outside the gene matches. CDR3 bases: TGTGCCAGCAGTTCAGACAGGGGGTCGCACGAGCAGTACTTC. This gives the protein CASSSDRGSHEQYF.

This clonotype was recorded a few times. CDR3 loop: CASSQGTSGGKDTQYF. The CDR3 nucleotides are TGCGCCAGCAGCCAAGGGACTAGCGGGGGTAAAGATACGCAGTATTTT. V usage is TRBV4-1 and J usage is TRBJ2-3; 13 bases agree with TRBD2. Losses at the gene ends were 1 base for V and 5 bases for J; bases not matched to a gene: 3. In germline, CDR1 is MGHRA, CDR2 YSYEKL. The CDR3 has 16 residues.

The chain links TRBV27 to TRBJ2-5, with 12 nucleotides matching TRBD2. V was clipped by 5 bases and J by 5 bases; unmatched bases: 9. The CDR3 length is 16 residues. Germline values: CDR1 MNHEY, CDR2 SMNVEV (reference sequence). The CDR3, as DNA: TGTGCCAGCAGTCCCCGTCTAGCGGGGGGGTACGAGACCCAGTACTTC. It is translated as CASSPRLAGGYETQYF.